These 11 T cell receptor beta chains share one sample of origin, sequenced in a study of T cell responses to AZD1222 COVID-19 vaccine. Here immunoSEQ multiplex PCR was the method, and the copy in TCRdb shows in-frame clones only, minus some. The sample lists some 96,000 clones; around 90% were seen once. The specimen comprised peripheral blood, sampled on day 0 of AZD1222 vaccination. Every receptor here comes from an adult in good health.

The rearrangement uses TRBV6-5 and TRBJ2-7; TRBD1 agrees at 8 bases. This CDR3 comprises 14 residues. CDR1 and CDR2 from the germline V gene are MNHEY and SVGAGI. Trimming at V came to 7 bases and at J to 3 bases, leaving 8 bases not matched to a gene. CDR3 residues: CASTPLGTGYEQYF. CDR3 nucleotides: TGTGCCAGCACGCCCCTCGGGACAGGCTACGAGCAGTACTTC.

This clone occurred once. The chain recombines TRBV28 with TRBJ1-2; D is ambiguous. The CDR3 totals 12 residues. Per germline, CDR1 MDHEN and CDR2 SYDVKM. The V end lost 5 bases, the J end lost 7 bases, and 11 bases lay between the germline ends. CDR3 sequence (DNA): TGTGCCAGCAGTCGAATAATTAGTGGCTACACCTTC. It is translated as CASSRIISGYTF.

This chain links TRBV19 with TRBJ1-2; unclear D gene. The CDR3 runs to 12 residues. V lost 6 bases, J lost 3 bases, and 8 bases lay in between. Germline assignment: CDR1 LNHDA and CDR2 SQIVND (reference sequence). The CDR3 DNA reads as TGTGCCAGTAGGAGTAGAGACTATGGCTACACCTTC. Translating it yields CASRSRDYGYTF.

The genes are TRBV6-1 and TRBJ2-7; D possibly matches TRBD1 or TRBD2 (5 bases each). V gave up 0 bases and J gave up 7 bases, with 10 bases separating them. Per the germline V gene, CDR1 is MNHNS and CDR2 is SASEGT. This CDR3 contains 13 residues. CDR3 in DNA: TGTGCCAGCAGTGAAGCGGGGGTCGGGGAGCAGTACTTC. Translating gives CASSEAGVGEQYF.

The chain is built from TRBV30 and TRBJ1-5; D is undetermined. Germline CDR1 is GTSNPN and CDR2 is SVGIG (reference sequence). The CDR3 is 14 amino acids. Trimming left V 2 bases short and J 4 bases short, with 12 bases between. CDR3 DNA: TGTGCCTGGAGTAAGGGTGAAAGTAATCAGCCCCAGCATTTT. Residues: CAWSKGESNQPQHF.

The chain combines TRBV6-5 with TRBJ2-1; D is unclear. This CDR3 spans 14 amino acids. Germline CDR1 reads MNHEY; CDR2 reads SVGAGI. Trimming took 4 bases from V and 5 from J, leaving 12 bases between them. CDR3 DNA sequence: TGTGCCAGCAGTTCACGACCTCGACACAATGAGCAGTTCTTC. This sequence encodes CASSSRPRHNEQFF.

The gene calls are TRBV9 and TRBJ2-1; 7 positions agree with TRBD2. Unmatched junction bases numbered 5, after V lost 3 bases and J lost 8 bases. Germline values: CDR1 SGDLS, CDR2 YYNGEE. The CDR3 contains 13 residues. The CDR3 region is CASSAAGEDEQFF. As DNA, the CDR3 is TGTGCCAGCAGCGCGGCGGGAGAGGATGAGCAGTTCTTC.

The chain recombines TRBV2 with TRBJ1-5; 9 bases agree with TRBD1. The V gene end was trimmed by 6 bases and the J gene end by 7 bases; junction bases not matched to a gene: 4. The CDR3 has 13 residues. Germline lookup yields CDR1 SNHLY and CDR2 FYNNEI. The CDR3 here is CASSGTGIQPQHF. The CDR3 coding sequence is TGTGCCAGCAGCGGGACAGGGATACAGCCCCAGCATTTT.

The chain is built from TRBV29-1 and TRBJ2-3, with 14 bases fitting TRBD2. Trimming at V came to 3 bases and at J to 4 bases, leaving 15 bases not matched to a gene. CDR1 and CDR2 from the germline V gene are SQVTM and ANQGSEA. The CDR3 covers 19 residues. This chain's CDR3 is CSVDKGVPGLAGAADTQYF. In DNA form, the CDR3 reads TGCAGCGTTGATAAGGGGGTACCGGGACTAGCGGGAGCGGCAGATACGCAGTATTTT.

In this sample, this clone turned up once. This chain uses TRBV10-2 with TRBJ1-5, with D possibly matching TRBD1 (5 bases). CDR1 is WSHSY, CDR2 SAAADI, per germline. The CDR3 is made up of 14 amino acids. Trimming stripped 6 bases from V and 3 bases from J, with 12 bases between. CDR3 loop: CASRPGLFNQPQHF. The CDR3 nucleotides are TGCGCCAGCAGACCGGGACTCTTCAATCAGCCCCAGCATTTT.

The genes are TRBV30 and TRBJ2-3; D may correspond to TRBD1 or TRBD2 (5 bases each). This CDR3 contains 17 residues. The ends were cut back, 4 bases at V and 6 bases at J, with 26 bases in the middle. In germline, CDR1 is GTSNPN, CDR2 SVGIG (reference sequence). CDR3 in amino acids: CAWKIGAGFAALDTQYF. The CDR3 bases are TGTGCCTGGAAAATTGGGGCGGGTTTCGCGGCGTTGGATACGCAGTATTTT.